The 20 T cell receptor beta chains presented below share a single source sample, sequenced in a study of T cell changes during pregnancy in multiple sclerosis. Assay: immunoSEQ multiplex PCR; the TCRdb copy retains only in-frame clones and omits some. The sample has approximately 98,000 clones; roughly nine tenths are singletons. Sequenced material: peripheral blood, taken after pregnancy. Source of these receptors: a female donor in good health, enrolled as a control in a pregnancy study.

J is TRBJ1-4 and V is TRBV10-2; D not resolved. V lost 0 bases and J lost 8, with 7 bases in between. The CDR3 consists of 13 residues. Looked up from germline, CDR1 is WSHSY and CDR2 is SAAADI. The CDR3 region is CASSESGYEKLFF. CDR3 coding DNA: TGCGCCAGCAGTGAGTCCGGGTACGAAAAACTGTTTTTT.

This clone came up once. The chain combines TRBV5-1 with TRBJ2-7, with a weak D call TRBD2 (6 bases). V lost 6 bases and J lost 6, with 16 bases in between. Germline-derived CDR1 and CDR2 are SGHRS and YFSETQ. This CDR3 has 13 amino acids. CDR3 region: CASTSAGRPEQYF. The CDR3 DNA reads as TGCGCCAGCACATCGGCGGGGCGTCCCGAGCAGTACTTC.

The chain combines TRBV5-4 with TRBJ1-4; D is unclear. V was trimmed by 3 bases and J by 6 bases, leaving 9 bases between them. The CDR3 sequence is 13 residues long. The germline V gene encodes CDR1 SGHNT and CDR2 YYREEE (reference sequence). The CDR3: CASSYGGHEKLFF. For the CDR3, the DNA is TGTGCCAGCAGCTACGGAGGGCATGAAAAACTGTTTTTT.

This sequence joins TRBV19 and TRBJ1-1, with D uncertain. Germline V gene lookup returns CDR1 LNHDA and CDR2 SQIVND (reference sequence). The V gene lost 5 bases and the J gene lost 0 bases, with 16 bases spanning the gap. The CDR3 length is 16 residues. CDR3 DNA: TGTGCCAGTAGTGCCGCGACGGGAGGGATGAACACTGAAGCTTTCTTT. Translated, it gives CASSAATGGMNTEAFF.

J is TRBJ2-1 and V is TRBV11-2; 7 nucleotides line up with TRBD2. V was pared by 5 bases and J by 4 bases, with 14 bases of the junction left unmatched. CDR1 is SGHAT and CDR2 is FQNNGV in the germline V gene. The CDR3 consists of 17 residues. In nucleotides, the CDR3 is TGTGCCAGCAGCCGTGGTTTCGCGGGGGATTATTACAATGAGCAGTTCTTC. It yields the protein CASSRGFAGDYYNEQFF.

The chain recombines TRBV6-1 with TRBJ1-1; weak D call: TRBD1 (5 bases). Trimming shortened V by 1 base and J by 0 bases, and 6 bases separated the two germline ends. The CDR3 is 14 residues long. CDR1 MNHNS and CDR2 SASEGT come from the germline V gene. The CDR3 sequence is CASSEVRVNTEAFF. In nucleotides, the CDR3 is TGTGCCAGCAGTGAAGTCAGGGTGAACACTGAAGCTTTCTTT.

The chain joins TRBV28 to TRBJ2-5; 12 bases map to TRBD1. This CDR3 is built from 16 residues. Unmatched junction bases numbered 14, after V lost 8 bases and J lost 7 bases. The V gene's germline CDR1 is MDHEN and CDR2 SYDVKM. The CDR3 DNA reads as TGTGCCAGCTGGGTGGGACAGGGGGCGGAGGGTAGGACCCAGTACTTC. Translating gives CASWVGQGAEGRTQYF.

V gene TRBV2 combines with J gene TRBJ2-7; TRBD1 is a possible D gene (5 bases). The CDR3 has 13 amino acids. V lost 9 bases and J lost 0, with 12 bases in between. Germline-derived CDR1 and CDR2 are SNHLY and FYNNEI. CDR3 sequence: CASGAALSYEQYF. The DNA for the CDR3 is TGTGCCAGTGGGGCAGCCCTCTCCTACGAGCAGTACTTC.

J is TRBJ1-2 and V is TRBV28, with 8 bases fitting TRBD1. Looked up from germline, CDR1 is MDHEN and CDR2 is SYDVKM. V was clipped by 8 bases and J by 6 bases; unmatched bases: 5. The CDR3 contains 12 residues. The CDR3 loop is CASSDRGHGYTF. In nucleotides, the CDR3 is TGTGCCAGCTCCGACAGGGGACATGGCTACACCTTC.

J is TRBJ2-5 and V is TRBV29-1; perhaps TRBD1 as D (5 bases). Trimming removed 5 bases at V and 5 bases at J, with 15 bases between. The length of the CDR3 is 13 residues. Germline loops: CDR1 SQVTM, CDR2 ANQGSEA. The DNA for the CDR3 is TGCAGCGTTCGGGCAGGGCCTTGGGAGACCCAGTACTTC. It translates to CSVRAGPWETQYF.

This clone was seen a single time. The chain employs TRBV2 and TRBJ1-2, with D perhaps TRBD1 (5 bases). The CDR3 has 14 residues. Trimming removed 1 base from V and 8 bases from J, with 14 bases in between. CDR1 and CDR2 (germline): SNHLY, FYNNEI. The CDR3 reads CASSEVGRAGGYTF. The CDR3 bases are TGTGCCAGCAGTGAAGTGGGCAGGGCAGGAGGCTACACCTTC. Drawing the rest from reference TRBV2 and TRBJ1-2, the complete variable domain is EPEVTQTPSHQVTQMGQEVILRCVPISNHLYFYWYRQILGQKVEFLVSFYNNEISEKSEIFDDQFSVERPDGSNFTLKIRSTKLEDSAMYFCASSEVGRAGGYTFGSGTRLTVV.

The chain joins TRBV7-8 to TRBJ2-7; no firm D call. This CDR3 has 13 residues. Germline CDR1 and CDR2: SGHVS and FQNEAQ. V was pared by 2 bases and J by 0 bases, with 5 bases between. The CDR3: CASSLSHSYEQYF. Here the CDR3 DNA reads TGTGCCAGCAGCTTATCCCACTCCTACGAGCAGTACTTC.

Note on this clone: The sample carries other DNA sequences with the same CDR3. This chain links TRBV6-5 with TRBJ2-3; D unresolved. This CDR3 has 15 amino acids. From germline, CDR1 is MNHEY and CDR2 SVGAGI. V was cut by 1 base and J by 0 bases, with 8 bases left in between. As DNA, the CDR3 is TGTGCCAGCAGTTACTTGGGCAGCAGCACAGATACGCAGTATTTT. Its protein product is CASSYLGSSTDTQYF.

This chain connects TRBV18 to TRBJ1-4; a weak D match, TRBD1 (5 bases). The CDR3 spans 16 residues. CDR1 and CDR2 from the germline V gene are KGHSH and LQKENI. Trimming left V 3 bases short and J 0 bases short, with 11 bases between. This chain's CDR3 is CASSPSGGTTNEKLFF. Here the CDR3 DNA reads TGTGCCAGCTCACCCAGCGGGGGGACAACTAATGAAAAACTGTTTTTT.

This clone appeared a single time. V usage is TRBV5-6 and J usage is TRBJ1-4; D is uncertain. Germline CDR1 reads SGHDT; CDR2 reads YYEEEE. The CDR3 totals 14 residues. The germline V and J ends were trimmed by 5 bases and 6 bases, with 14 bases remaining between them. CDR3 amino acids: CASRSTGNDEKLFF. DNA of the CDR3: TGTGCCAGCAGGTCGACGGGGAATGATGAAAAACTGTTTTTT. Complete variable domain (other parts from reference TRBV5-6 and TRBJ1-4): DAGVTQSPTHLIKTRGQQVTLRCSPKSGHDTVSWYQQALGQGPQFIFQYYEEEERQRGNFPDRFSGHQFPNYSSELNVNALLLGDSALYLCASRSTGNDEKLFFGSGTQLSVL.

The V and J genes are TRBV5-1 and TRBJ1-1; D is perhaps TRBD1 (6 bases). The CDR3 is 12 amino acids. Germline values: CDR1 SGHRS, CDR2 YFSETQ. Trimming removed 5 bases from V and 11 bases from J, with 16 bases in between. CDR3 DNA: TGCGCCAGCAGGGACACAGGGTCTCGGGCTTTCTTT. Amino acids: CASRDTGSRAFF.

V is TRBV4-2 and J is TRBJ1-2; tentatively, D is TRBD1 (6 bases). Trimming pared 6 bases from V and 8 bases from J, leaving 28 bases between. This CDR3 comprises 17 residues. Germline loops: CDR1 LGHNA, CDR2 YNFKEQ. CDR3 DNA sequence: TGTGCCAGCAGAACCTTAAAAAACCTGAAACGAAGGGGGGGCTACACCTTC. Protein product: CASRTLKNLKRRGGYTF.

This chain uses TRBV6-5 with TRBJ2-7; a weak D match, TRBD2 (5 bases). CDR3 size: 14 residues. Germline CDR1 and CDR2: MNHEY and SVGAGI. V lost 2 bases and J 0 bases, leaving 8 bases between the germline ends. CDR3 sequence (DNA): TGTGCCAGCAGTTACGGACTCGGCTCCTACGAGCAGTACTTC. Its translation is CASSYGLGSYEQYF.

The V and J genes are TRBV30 and TRBJ1-2; 9 bases align to TRBD1. This CDR3 region has 14 residues. Germline V CDR1 and CDR2: GTSNPN, SVGIG (reference sequence). V lost 2 bases, J lost 3 bases, and 4 bases stayed unmatched. Here the CDR3 DNA reads TGTGCCTGGAGTCCTTGGACAGGGGACTATGGCTACACCTTC. Encoded protein: CAWSPWTGDYGYTF.

The chain links TRBV19 to TRBJ2-3, with unresolved D. This CDR3 has 13 amino acids. Germline loops: CDR1 LNHDA, CDR2 SQIVND (reference sequence). V was shortened by 3 bases and J by 4 bases, with 8 bases between the two germline ends. For the CDR3, the DNA is TGTGCCAGTAGTATCCTTTCGGCAGATACGCAGTATTTT. It is translated as CASSILSADTQYF.